This T cell receptor beta chain stems from a study of blood T cell repertoires in COVID-19. The wider study: PBMCs, B-cell-depleted T cells, or T cells were the source of the cDNA or gDNA that made up the material.

The cohort comprised adults aged about 18 to 100 years residing in around 25 US areas. How the authors handled the data: Estimated nucleated cell counts came from reference gene primer amplification. Profiled with immunoSEQ multiplex PCR; TCRdb holds only in-frame clones, not every one. V and J calls plus clone size are reproduced from that table; the DNA served to infer D and trimming. Among about 320,000 clones listed, over 80% were seen once. V was clipped by 5 bases and J by 5 bases, with 22 bases between them. The germline V gene encodes CDR1 LNHDA and CDR2 SQIVND (reference sequence). This CDR3 is 16 amino acids long.

The material sequenced was PBMCs or T cells enriched from blood (not recorded which). This sequence was found in a young man who had recovered from COVID-19. The chain couples TRBV19 to TRBJ2-7, with a possible D match to TRBD1 (6 bases). CDR3 nucleotide sequence: TGTGCCAGTAGTGACTCGGGGCGGACAGTCGTCAACGAGCAGTACTTC. It specifies CASSDSGRTVVNEQYF.